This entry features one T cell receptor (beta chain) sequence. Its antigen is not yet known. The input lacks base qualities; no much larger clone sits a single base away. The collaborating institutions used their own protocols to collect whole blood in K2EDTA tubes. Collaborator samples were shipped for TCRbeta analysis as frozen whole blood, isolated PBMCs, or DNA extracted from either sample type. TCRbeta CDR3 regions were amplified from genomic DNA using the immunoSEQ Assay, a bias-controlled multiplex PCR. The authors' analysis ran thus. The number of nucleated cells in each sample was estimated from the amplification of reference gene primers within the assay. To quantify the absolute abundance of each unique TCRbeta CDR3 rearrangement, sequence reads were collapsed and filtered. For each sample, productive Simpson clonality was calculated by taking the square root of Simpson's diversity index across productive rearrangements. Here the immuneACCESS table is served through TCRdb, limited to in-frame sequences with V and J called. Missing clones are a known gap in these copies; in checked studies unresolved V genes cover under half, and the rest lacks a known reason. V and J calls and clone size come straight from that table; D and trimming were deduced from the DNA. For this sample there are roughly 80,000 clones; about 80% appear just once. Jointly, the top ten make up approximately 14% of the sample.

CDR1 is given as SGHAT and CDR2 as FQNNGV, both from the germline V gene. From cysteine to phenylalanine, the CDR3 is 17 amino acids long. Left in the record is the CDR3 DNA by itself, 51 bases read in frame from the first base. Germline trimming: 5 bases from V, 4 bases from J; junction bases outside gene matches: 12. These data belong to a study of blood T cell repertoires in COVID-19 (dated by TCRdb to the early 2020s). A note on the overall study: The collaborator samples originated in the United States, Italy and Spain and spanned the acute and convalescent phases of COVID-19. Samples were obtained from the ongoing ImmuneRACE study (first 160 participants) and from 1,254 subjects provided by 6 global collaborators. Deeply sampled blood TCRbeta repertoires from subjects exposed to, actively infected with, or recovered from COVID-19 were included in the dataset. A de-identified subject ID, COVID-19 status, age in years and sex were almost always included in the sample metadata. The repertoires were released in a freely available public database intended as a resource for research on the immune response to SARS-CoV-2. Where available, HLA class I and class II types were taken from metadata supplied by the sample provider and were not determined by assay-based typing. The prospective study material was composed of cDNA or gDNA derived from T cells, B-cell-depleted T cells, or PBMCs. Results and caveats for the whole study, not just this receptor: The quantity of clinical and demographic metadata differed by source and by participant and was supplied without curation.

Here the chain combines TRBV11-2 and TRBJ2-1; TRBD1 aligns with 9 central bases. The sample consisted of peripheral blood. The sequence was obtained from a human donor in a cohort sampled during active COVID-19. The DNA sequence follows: TGTGCCAGCAGCACATACCGGGACAGGGAACGGTACAATGAGCAGTTCTTC. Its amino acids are CASSTYRDRERYNEQFF.